The rows below give T cell receptor beta chains drawn from one sample of a study of shared clonotypes between healthy human individuals. Data came from immunoSEQ multiplex PCR; TCRdb stores just in-frame clones and leaves some out. The table has millions of clones, 85% to 95% seen once. The specimen sequenced was naive CD8+ T cells sorted from blood. The receptors shown here come from a man younger than 35 in good health. Each CDR3 is given with its conserved first and last residue. The order of the fields is clone size, J gene, V gene, D gene, CDR3 protein, CDR3 DNA. D genes are given only for firm matches. The size entry is marked missing in some rows and otherwise reads once, few, many or a size class.

>-|TRBJ2-3|TRBV28|-
CASSLSQPGTDTQYF
TGTGCCAGCAGTTTAAGTCAACCAGGCACAGATACGCAGTATTTT
>-|TRBJ2-3|TRBV12-5|TRBD2
CASGLDYTSGVTQYF
TGTGCTAGTGGTTTGGACTATACTAGCGGGGTAACGCAGTATTTT
>-|TRBJ2-1|TRBV10-3|-
CAISESRRGSGDNEQFF
TGTGCCATCAGTGAGTCGAGGAGGGGTAGCGGAGACAATGAGCAGTTCTTC
>-|TRBJ2-2|TRBV27|TRBD2
CASSATSGMSNTGELFF
TGTGCCAGCAGTGCGACTAGCGGGATGTCGAACACCGGGGAGCTGTTTTTT
>-|TRBJ2-4|TRBV27|TRBD2
CASSLLAGAKNIQYF
TGTGCCAGCAGCCTTCTAGCGGGAGCCAAAAACATTCAGTACTTC
>once|TRBJ2-2|TRBV9|TRBD2
CASSVRPGLAGPLNTGELFF
TGTGCCAGCAGCGTCCGACCGGGACTAGCGGGACCTCTGAACACCGGGGAGCTGTTTTTT
>-|TRBJ1-5|TRBV6-5|TRBD1
CASSPGGGQPQHF
TGTGCCAGCAGCCCAGGGGGAGGGCAGCCCCAGCATTTT
>-|TRBJ2-3|TRBV6-5|TRBD1
CASSSRRDRVPDTQYF
TGTGCCAGCAGTTCCCGCCGGGACAGGGTGCCAGATACGCAGTATTTT
>-|TRBJ2-2|TRBV28|-
CAWAANTGELFF
TGTGCCTGGGCAGCCAACACCGGGGAGCTGTTTTTT
>-|TRBJ1-2|TRBV7-2|TRBD1
CASSLAPGGYGYTF
TGTGCCAGCAGCTTAGCCCCAGGGGGGTATGGCTACACCTTC
>-|TRBJ1-1|TRBV6-5|-
CASSYSGYGGVQAFF
TGTGCCAGCAGTTATTCGGGCTATGGGGGTGTCCAAGCTTTCTTT
>-|TRBJ2-7|TRBV27|-
CASSLSVGIYEQYF
TGTGCCAGCAGTTTATCAGTAGGGATTTACGAGCAGTACTTC
>-|TRBJ2-3|TRBV4-1|TRBD2
CASSRAGGDTDTQYF
TGCGCCAGCAGCCGAGCGGGAGGGGACACAGATACGCAGTATTTT
>-|TRBJ2-1|TRBV5-4|TRBD1
CASSLARRDRGQGDEQFF
TGTGCCAGCAGCTTGGCCCGACGGGACAGGGGGCAAGGTGATGAGCAGTTCTTC
>-|TRBJ1-1|TRBV7-9|-
CASSFPGDDPMNTEAFF
TGTGCCAGCAGCTTTCCAGGAGACGATCCTATGAACACTGAAGCTTTCTTT
>-|TRBJ2-1|TRBV27|TRBD2
CASSPPNSGRPPEQFF
TGTGCCAGCAGTCCCCCTAATAGCGGGAGGCCTCCGGAGCAGTTCTTC
>once|TRBJ2-2|TRBV19|-
CASSWGSNTGELFF
TGTGCCAGTAGTTGGGGGTCGAACACCGGGGAGCTGTTTTTT
>-|TRBJ2-7|TRBV7-9|TRBD2
CASSLSSGGLDYEQYF
TGTGCCAGCAGCTTAAGTAGCGGGGGCTTGGACTACGAGCAGTACTTC
>-|TRBJ2-7|TRBV7-9|-
CASSLELGGAIGYEQYF
TGTGCCAGCAGCTTAGAGTTAGGGGGGGCAATTGGGTACGAGCAGTACTTC
>-|TRBJ1-1|TRBV27|TRBD1
CASSLISGTANTEAFF
TGTGCCAGCAGTCTCATTTCCGGGACAGCGAACACTGAAGCTTTCTTT
>once|TRBJ2-3|TRBV9|TRBD2
CASAVTSGITDTQYF
TGTGCCAGCGCGGTCACTAGCGGGATCACAGATACGCAGTATTTT
>-|TRBJ2-1|TRBV4-3|-
CASSQGNPSNEQFF
TGCGCCAGCAGCCAAGGGAACCCTTCGAATGAGCAGTTCTTC
>once|TRBJ1-6|TRBV9|-
CASSVDGNGNSPLHF
TGTGCCAGCAGCGTAGACGGGAATGGGAATTCACCCCTCCACTTT
>-|TRBJ1-2|TRBV19|-
CASSPTANYGYTF
TGTGCCAGTAGTCCTACAGCTAACTATGGCTACACCTTC
>-|TRBJ2-1|TRBV5-1|-
CASSLVGSWYNEQFF
TGCGCCAGCAGCTTGGTCGGCTCTTGGTACAATGAGCAGTTCTTC
>-|TRBJ2-7|TRBV7-9|-
CASSLVSDEQYF
TGTGCCAGCAGCTTAGTTTCCGACGAGCAGTACTTC
>-|TRBJ2-4|TRBV5-6|-
CASSLAEEAKNIQYF
TGTGCCAGCAGCTTGGCCGAGGAAGCCAAAAACATTCAGTACTTC
>-|TRBJ2-1|TRBV6-1|-
CASSEPSWISTDNEQFF
TGTGCCAGCAGTGAACCTTCTTGGATAAGTACCGACAATGAGCAGTTCTTC
>-|TRBJ1-1|TRBV4-1|-
CASSQGYTEAFF
TGCGCCAGCAGCCAAGGGTACACTGAAGCTTTCTTT
>-|TRBJ2-7|TRBV6-5|-
CASSWGDFSGEQYF
TGTGCCAGCAGTTGGGGAGATTTCTCGGGAGAGCAGTACTTC
>-|TRBJ2-7|TRBV4-3|-
CASSQDIRGLVQYF
TGCGCCAGCAGCCAAGATATTAGAGGCCTAGTGCAGTACTTC
>-|TRBJ2-7|TRBV10-3|-
CAIRDSYEQYF
TGTGCCATCAGGGACAGCTACGAGCAGTACTTC
>-|TRBJ1-1|TRBV4-1|TRBD1
CASSPLWGTGLNTEAFF
TGCGCCAGCAGCCCGTTATGGGGGACAGGGTTGAACACTGAAGCTTTCTTT
>-|TRBJ1-3|TRBV11-3|-
CASNRFFCGNTIYF
TGTGCCAGCAACAGATTCTTTTGTGGAAACACCATATATTTT
>-|TRBJ2-1|TRBV9|TRBD2
CASTMSGSNEQFF
TGTGCCAGCACTATGAGCGGGAGTAATGAGCAGTTCTTC
>-|TRBJ2-2|TRBV29-1|-
CSVVPQNTGELFF
TGCAGCGTTGTACCACAAAACACCGGGGAGCTGTTTTTT
>once|TRBJ1-1|TRBV2|-
CASSEAEDDGMNTEAFF
TGTGCCAGCAGTGAAGCGGAGGATGACGGCATGAACACTGAAGCTTTCTTT
>-|TRBJ1-2|TRBV11-1|TRBD1
CASSLTGGQDGYTF
TGTGCCAGCAGCTTAACAGGGGGCCAGGATGGCTACACCTTC
>-|TRBJ2-3|TRBV13|TRBD2
CASSSTGTSLADTQYF
TGTGCCAGCAGCTCCACCGGGACTAGCCTCGCAGATACGCAGTATTTT
>-|TRBJ1-1|TRBV29-1|-
CSVSGNAEAFF
TGCAGCGTGTCGGGGAACGCTGAAGCTTTCTTT
>-|TRBJ1-1|TRBV25-1|-
CASSEWGLSFEAFF
TGTGCCAGCAGTGAATGGGGCCTGAGTTTTGAAGCTTTCTTT
>-|TRBJ2-4|TRBV20-1|-
CSAVDNIQYF
TGCAGTGCTGTGGATAACATTCAGTACTTC
>-|TRBJ2-7|TRBV9|-
CASSEEDRFSYEQYF
TGTGCCAGCAGCGAGGAGGACAGATTCTCCTACGAGCAGTACTTC
>-|TRBJ2-7|TRBV28|TRBD2
CASSVTSSGSYEQYF
TGTGCCAGCAGTGTAACCTCTAGCGGCTCCTACGAGCAGTACTTC